This TCR beta chain comes out of a study of OX40 agonist ivuxolimab in advanced cancers. Sequencing used immunoSEQ multiplex PCR; TCRdb keeps in-frame clones, though not all of them. The sample consists of under 85,000 clones, more than 70% of them appearing once. CDR1 and CDR2 (germline): SGHDN, FVKESK. V was shortened by 4 bases and J by 7 bases, with 16 bases between the two germline ends. The length of the CDR3 is 14 residues. Sequenced material: CD4+ or CD8+ T cells sorted from blood, taken in a trial of the OX40 agonist ivuxolimab. The sequence came from an adult with an advanced solid tumor such as melanoma, head and neck, liver or kidney cancer. The chain couples TRBV14 to TRBJ1-2; perhaps TRBD1 as D (5 bases). CDR3 coding DNA: TGTGCCAGCAGCCCAGTACGGGGCGCGGGTGGCTACACCTTC. It is translated as CASSPVRGAGGYTF.